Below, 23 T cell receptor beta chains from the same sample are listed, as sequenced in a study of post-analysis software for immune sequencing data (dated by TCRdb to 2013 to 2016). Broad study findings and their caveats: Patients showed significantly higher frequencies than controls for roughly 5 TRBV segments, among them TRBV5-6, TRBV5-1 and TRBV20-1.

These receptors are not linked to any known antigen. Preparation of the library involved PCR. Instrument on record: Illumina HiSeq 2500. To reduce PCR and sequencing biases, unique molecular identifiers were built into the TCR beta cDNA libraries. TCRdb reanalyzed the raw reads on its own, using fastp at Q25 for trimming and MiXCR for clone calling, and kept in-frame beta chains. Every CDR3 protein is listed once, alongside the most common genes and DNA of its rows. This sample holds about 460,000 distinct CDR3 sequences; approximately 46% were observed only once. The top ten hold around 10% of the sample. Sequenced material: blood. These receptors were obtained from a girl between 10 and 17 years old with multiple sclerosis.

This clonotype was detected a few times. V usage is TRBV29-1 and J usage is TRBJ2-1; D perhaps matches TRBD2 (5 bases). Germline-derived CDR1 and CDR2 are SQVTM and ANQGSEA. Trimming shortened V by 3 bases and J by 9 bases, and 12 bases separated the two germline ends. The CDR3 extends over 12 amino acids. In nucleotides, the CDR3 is TGCAGCGTTGATGGGAGTGGCGTTGAGCAGTTCTTC. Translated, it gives CSVDGSGVEQFF.

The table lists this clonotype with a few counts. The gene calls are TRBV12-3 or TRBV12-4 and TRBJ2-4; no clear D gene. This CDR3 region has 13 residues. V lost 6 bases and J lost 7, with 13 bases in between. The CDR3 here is CASRPQERNIQYF. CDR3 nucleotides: TGTGCCAGCAGGCCACAAGAGAGGAACATTCAGTACTTC.

The CDR3 loop is CASRHSGSTDTQYF. In nucleotides, the CDR3 is TGCGCCAGTCGTCATAGCGGGAGCACAGATACGCAGTATTTT. V usage is TRBV4-1 and J usage is TRBJ2-3; 7 nucleotides agree with TRBD2. V lost 9 bases to trimming and J lost 0 bases; unmatched junction nucleotides: 6. The germline gives CDR1 MGHRA, CDR2 YSYEKL. The CDR3 spans 14 residues.

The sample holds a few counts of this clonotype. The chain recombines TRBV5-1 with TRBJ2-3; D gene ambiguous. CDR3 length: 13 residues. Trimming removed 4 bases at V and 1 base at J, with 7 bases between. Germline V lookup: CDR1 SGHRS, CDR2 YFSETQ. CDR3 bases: TGCGCCAGCAGCCCAGGTCGCACAGATACGCAGTATTTT. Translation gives CASSPGRTDTQYF.

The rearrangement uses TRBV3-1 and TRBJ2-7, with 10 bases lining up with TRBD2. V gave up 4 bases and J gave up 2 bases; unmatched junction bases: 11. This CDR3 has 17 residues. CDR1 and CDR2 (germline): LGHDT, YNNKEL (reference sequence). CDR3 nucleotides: TGTGCCAGCAGCCCTTACCCACTAGCGGGAAGAACCTACGAGCAGTACTTC. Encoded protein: CASSPYPLAGRTYEQYF.

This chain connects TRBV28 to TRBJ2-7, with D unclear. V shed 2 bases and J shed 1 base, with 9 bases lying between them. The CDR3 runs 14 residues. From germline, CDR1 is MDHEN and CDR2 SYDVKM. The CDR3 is CASSLIPPSYEQYF. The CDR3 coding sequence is TGTGCCAGCAGTTTAATCCCACCTTCCTACGAGCAGTACTTC. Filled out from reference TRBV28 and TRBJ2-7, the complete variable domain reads DVKVTQSSRYLVKRTGEKVFLECVQDMDHENMFWYRQDPGLGLRLIYFSYDVKMKEKGDIPEGYSVSREKKERFSLILESASTNQTSMYLCASSLIPPSYEQYFGPGTRLTVT.

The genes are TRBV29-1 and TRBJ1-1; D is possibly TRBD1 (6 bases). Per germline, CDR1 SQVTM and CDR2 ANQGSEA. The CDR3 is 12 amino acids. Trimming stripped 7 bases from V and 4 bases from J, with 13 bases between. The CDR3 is CSGRGLGTEAFF. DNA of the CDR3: TGCAGCGGCAGGGGCCTGGGCACTGAAGCTTTCTTT.

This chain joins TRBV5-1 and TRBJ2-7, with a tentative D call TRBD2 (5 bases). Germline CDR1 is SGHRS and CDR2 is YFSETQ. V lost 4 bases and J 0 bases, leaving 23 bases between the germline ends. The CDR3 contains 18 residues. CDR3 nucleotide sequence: TGCGCCAGCAGCGTCGGTTGGGAGAGAGCGTCGAGCTCCTACGAGCAGTACTTC. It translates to CASSVGWERASSSYEQYF.

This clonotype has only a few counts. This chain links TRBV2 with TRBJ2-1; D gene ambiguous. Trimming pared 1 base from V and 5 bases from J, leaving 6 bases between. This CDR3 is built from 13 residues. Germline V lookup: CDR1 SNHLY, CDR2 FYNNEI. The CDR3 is CASSEESHNEQFF. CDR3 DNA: TGTGCCAGCAGTGAAGAGAGTCACAATGAGCAGTTCTTC.

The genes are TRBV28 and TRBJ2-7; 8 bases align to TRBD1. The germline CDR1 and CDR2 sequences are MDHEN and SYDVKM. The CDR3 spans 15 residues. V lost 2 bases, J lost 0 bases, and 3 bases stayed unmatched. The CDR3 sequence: CASSLGGQASYEQYF. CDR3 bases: TGTGCCAGCAGTTTAGGGGGACAGGCCTCCTACGAGCAGTACTTC.

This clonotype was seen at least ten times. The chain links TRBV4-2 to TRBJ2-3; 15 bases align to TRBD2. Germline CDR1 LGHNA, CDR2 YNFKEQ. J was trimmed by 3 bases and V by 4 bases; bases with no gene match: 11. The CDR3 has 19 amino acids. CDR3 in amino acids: CASSLWTSGRDMRTDTQYF. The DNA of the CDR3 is TGTGCCAGCAGCCTGTGGACTAGCGGGAGGGATATGAGGACAGATACGCAGTATTTT.

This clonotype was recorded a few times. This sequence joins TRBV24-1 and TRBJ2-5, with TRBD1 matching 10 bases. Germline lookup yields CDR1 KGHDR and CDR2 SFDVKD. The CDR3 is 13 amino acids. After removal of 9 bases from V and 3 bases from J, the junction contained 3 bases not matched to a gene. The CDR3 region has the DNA TGTGCCACCGGGGACAGGGGCAAAGAGACCCAGTACTTC. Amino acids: CATGDRGKETQYF.

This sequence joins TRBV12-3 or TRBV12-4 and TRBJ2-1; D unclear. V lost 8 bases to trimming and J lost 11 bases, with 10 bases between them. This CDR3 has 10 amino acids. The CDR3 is CASATEKQFF. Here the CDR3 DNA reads TGTGCCAGCGCGACCGAAAAGCAGTTCTTC.

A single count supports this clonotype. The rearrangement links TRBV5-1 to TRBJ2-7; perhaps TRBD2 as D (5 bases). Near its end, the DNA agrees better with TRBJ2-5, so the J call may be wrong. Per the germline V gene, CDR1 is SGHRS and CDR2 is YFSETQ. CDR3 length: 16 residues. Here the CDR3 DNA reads TGCGCCAGCAGCTTGGCATCGGACGGGGTACAAGAGACCCAGTACTTC. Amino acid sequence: CASSLASDGVQETQYF.

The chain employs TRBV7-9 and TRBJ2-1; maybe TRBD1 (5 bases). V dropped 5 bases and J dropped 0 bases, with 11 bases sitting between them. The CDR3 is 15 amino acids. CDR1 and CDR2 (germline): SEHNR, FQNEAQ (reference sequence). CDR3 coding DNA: TGTGCCAGCAGCCCACAGGACGGCTCCTACAATGAGCAGTTCTTC. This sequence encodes CASSPQDGSYNEQFF. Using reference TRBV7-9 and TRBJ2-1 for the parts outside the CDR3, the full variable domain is DTGVSQNPRHKITKRGQNVTFRCDPISEHNRLYWYRQTLGQGPEFLTYFQNEAQLEKSRLLSDRFSAERPKGSFSTLEIQRTEQGDSAMYLCASSPQDGSYNEQFFGPGTRLTVL.

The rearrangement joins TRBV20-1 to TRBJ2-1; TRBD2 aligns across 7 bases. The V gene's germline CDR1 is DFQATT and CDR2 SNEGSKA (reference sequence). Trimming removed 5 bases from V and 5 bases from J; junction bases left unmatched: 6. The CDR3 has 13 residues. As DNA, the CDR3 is TGCAGTGCTTTGGCGGGAGCCCACAATGAGCAGTTCTTC. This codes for CSALAGAHNEQFF.

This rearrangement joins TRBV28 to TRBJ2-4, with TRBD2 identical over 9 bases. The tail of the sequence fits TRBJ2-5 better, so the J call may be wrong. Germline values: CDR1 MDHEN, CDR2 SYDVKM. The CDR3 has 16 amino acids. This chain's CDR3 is CASSLGLARAGETQYF. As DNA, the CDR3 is TGTGCCAGCAGCTTAGGACTAGCGAGGGCCGGAGAGACCCAGTACTTC.

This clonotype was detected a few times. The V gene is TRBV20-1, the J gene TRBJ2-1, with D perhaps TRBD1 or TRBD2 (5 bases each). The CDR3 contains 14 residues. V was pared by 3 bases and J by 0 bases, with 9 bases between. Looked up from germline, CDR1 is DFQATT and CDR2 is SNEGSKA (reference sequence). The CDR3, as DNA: TGCAGTGCTAGCGGGACCCACTCCTACAATGAGCAGTTCTTC. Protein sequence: CSASGTHSYNEQFF.

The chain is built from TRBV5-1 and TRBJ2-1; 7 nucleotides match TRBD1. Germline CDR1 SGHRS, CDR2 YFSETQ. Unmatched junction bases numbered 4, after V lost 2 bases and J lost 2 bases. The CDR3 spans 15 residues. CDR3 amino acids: CASSFEGAPYNEQFF. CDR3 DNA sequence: TGCGCCAGCAGCTTCGAGGGGGCCCCCTACAATGAGCAGTTCTTC.

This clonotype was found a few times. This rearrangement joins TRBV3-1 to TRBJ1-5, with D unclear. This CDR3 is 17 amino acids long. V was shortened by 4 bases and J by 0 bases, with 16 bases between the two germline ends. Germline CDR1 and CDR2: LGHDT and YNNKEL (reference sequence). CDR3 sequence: CASSPQQFLYSNQPQHF. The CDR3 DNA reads TGTGCCAGCAGCCCCCAGCAGTTCCTATATAGCAATCAGCCCCAGCATTTT. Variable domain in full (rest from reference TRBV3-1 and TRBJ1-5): DTAVSQTPKYLVTQMGNDKSIKCEQNLGHDTMYWYKQDSKKFLKIMFSYNNKELIINETVPNRFSPKSPDKAHLNLHINSLELGDSAVYFCASSPQQFLYSNQPQHFGDGTRLSIL.

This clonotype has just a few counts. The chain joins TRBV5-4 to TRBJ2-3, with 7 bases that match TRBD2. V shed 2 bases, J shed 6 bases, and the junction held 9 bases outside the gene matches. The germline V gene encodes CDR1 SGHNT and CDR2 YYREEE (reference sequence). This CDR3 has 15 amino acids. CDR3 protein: CASSFQSGGSDTQYF. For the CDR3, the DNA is TGTGCCAGCAGCTTCCAGAGTGGCGGGAGCGATACGCAGTATTTT.

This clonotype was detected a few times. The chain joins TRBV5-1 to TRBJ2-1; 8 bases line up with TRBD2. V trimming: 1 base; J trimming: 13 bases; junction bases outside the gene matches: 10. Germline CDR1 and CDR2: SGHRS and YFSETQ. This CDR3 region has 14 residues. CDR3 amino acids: CASSLTVGRASQFF. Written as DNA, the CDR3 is TGCGCCAGCAGCTTGACGGTCGGGAGGGCCTCCCAGTTCTTC.

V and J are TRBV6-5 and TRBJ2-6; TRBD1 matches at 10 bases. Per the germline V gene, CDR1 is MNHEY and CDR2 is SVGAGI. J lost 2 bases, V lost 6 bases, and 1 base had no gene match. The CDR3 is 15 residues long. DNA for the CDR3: TGTGCCAGCAGGGACAGGGGGACTGGGGCCAACGTCCTGACTTTC. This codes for CASRDRGTGANVLTF.